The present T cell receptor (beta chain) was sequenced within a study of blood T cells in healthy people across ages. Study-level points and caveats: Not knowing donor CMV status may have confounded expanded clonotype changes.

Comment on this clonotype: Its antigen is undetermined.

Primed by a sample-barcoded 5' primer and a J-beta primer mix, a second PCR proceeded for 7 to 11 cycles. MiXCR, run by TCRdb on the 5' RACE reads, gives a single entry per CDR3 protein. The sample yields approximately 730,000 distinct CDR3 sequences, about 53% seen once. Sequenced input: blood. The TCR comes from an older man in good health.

CDR3 in amino acids: CASSQDSWGEQYF. CDR3 bases: TGCGCCAGCAGCCAAGATAGTTGGGGCGAGCAGTACTTC. The chain is built from TRBV4-1 and TRBJ2-4; D ambiguous. The J call may be wrong; the DNA end is better matched by TRBJ2-7. CDR1 is MGHRA and CDR2 is YSYEKL in the germline V gene. There are 13 residues in the CDR3.